The entry below gives a single T cell receptor beta chain sequence along with its context. Its antigen is undetermined. The data were obtained in a study of siplizumab effects on memory and regulatory T cells. Per sample, the assay covered about 10^5 TCR templates. Data came from immunoSEQ multiplex PCR; TCRdb stores just in-frame clones and leaves some out. Of about 82,000 clones in the sample, approximately 90% were seen once. Study-level results: Naive T cell populations appeared to exhibit greater diversity than memory cells and appeared to be major alloresponse contributors. Alloreactive clones mapping to unstimulated subsets formed only a minor fraction.

The CDR3 is 18 residues long. The V gene lost 2 bases and the J gene lost 0 bases, with 19 bases spanning the gap. The germline gives CDR1 SGHNT, CDR2 YYREEE (reference sequence). Sequences were obtained from Tregs sorted from blood. This receptor was taken from a human donor in good health. The chain combines TRBV5-4 with TRBJ2-3, with a possible D match to TRBD2 (5 bases). The CDR3 protein is CASSFLGNGVYSTDTQYF. DNA of the CDR3: TGTGCCAGCAGCTTTCTGGGAAACGGGGTTTATAGCACAGATACGCAGTATTTT. The whole variable domain, remainder taken from reference TRBV5-4 and TRBJ2-3, is ETGVTQSPTHLIKTRGQQVTLRCSSQSGHNTVSWYQQALGQGPQFIFQYYREEENGRGNFPPRFSGLQFPNYSSELNVNALELDDSALYLCASSFLGNGVYSTDTQYFGPGTRLTVL.